These 19 T cell receptor beta chains originate from one sample sequenced in a study of CD8+CD57+ T cells in acquired aplastic anemia. The study profiled TCR beta VDJ and CDR3 using genomic DNA as template. Via MiXCR, TCRdb re-called the reads, giving one row per CDR3 protein. The table has about 81,000 distinct CDR3 sequences, 40% to 50% seen once. Specimen: sorted CD4+, CD8+, or CD8+CD57+ T cells (not recorded which) from PBMCs. Every receptor here comes from a human donor in good health, serving as a control.

As regards this clonotype: The conserved phenylalanine or tryptophan is not found at the CDR3 terminus, so this likely reflects a read error. V usage is TRBV15 and J usage is TRBJ1-1, with D unclear. The ends were cut back, 4 bases at V and 5 bases at J, with 14 bases in the middle. CDR1 and CDR2 from the germline V gene are LNHNV and YYDKDF (reference sequence). The CDR3 is 14 residues long. The CDR3 bases are TGTGCCACCAGCATGCCGATAGTGGGGACTGAAGCTTTCTCT. It yields the protein CATSMPIVGTEAFS.

About this clonotype: A junction end diverges from the germline sequence, so it may reflect a read error. V is TRBV2 and J is TRBJ1-1; D call uncertain. The CDR3 covers 12 residues. Germline CDR1 reads SNHLY; CDR2 reads FYNNEI. The CDR3 spells CASSYGSTETFF. CDR3 bases: TGTGCCAGCAGTTATGGGTCCACTGAAACTTTCTTT.

This clonotype was picked up a small number of times. V usage is TRBV24-1 and J usage is TRBJ2-3, with 8 bases aligning to TRBD2. CDR3 length equals 15 residues. From germline, CDR1 is KGHDR and CDR2 SFDVKD. J lost 1 base, V lost 5 bases, and 4 bases had no gene match. CDR3 residues: CATSARAGGTDTQYF. As DNA, the CDR3 is TGTGCCACCAGTGCACGAGCGGGAGGCACAGATACGCAGTATTTT.

This clonotype was seen ten or more times. The chain recombines TRBV20-1 with TRBJ1-1; TRBD1 agrees at 10 bases. This CDR3 region has 13 residues. V trimming: 6 bases; J trimming: 4 bases; junction bases outside the gene matches: 5. Germline CDR1 DFQATT, CDR2 SNEGSKA (reference sequence). The CDR3 here is CSARGQGSTEAFF. CDR3 DNA: TGCAGTGCCCGGGGACAGGGGAGCACTGAAGCTTTCTTT.

As for this clonotype: Its ends do not fully match the called genes, so a read error is possible. The genes are TRBV20-1 and TRBJ1-6; D may be TRBD1 (5 bases). Germline CDR1 DFQATT, CDR2 SNEGSKA (reference sequence). This CDR3 spans 14 amino acids. The CDR3 is CRARDLRGSSPLHF. The CDR3 nucleotides are TGCCGTGCTAGAGATCTCCGGGGGTCGTCACCTCTCCACTTT.

The rearrangement links TRBV6-4 to TRBJ1-1; the D gene is possibly TRBD1 (5 bases). CDR3 length equals 13 residues. Germline-derived CDR1 and CDR2 are MRHNA and SNTAGT. V dropped 6 bases and J dropped 3 bases, with 11 bases sitting between them. The CDR3 loop is CASSLYRYTEAFF. CDR3 DNA sequence: TGTGCCAGCAGCCTTTACAGGTACACTGAAGCTTTCTTT.

This clonotype has at least ten counts. This chain links TRBV10-3 with TRBJ2-1, with 7 bases lining up with TRBD1. V dropped 6 bases and J dropped 0; count of bases not matched to a gene: 5. CDR3 length: 15 amino acids. Germline V gene lookup returns CDR1 ENHRY and CDR2 SYGVKD. The CDR3 spells CAISAGTVSYNEQFF. The CDR3, as DNA: TGTGCCATCAGCGCCGGGACAGTCTCCTACAATGAGCAGTTCTTC.

On this clonotype: Possible read error: a much larger clone is one base away. The conserved phenylalanine or tryptophan is not found at the CDR3 terminus, so this likely reflects a read error. This CDR3 is CAYRDGSSYEQYL. In DNA form, the CDR3 reads TGTGCCTATCGGGATGGCAGCTCCTACGAGCAGTACCTC. The rearrangement joins TRBV30 to TRBJ2-7; TRBD2 is a possible D gene (5 bases). Germline V gene lookup returns CDR1 GTSNPN and CDR2 SVGIG (reference sequence). Trimming left V 7 bases short and J 0 bases short, with 13 bases between. This CDR3 region has 13 residues.

This clonotype came up many times. The CDR3 DNA reads TGTGCCACCAGTGAGGGTCACTGGGGAAGGTCAGATACGCAGTATTTT. Translated: CATSEGHWGRSDTQYF. The rearrangement uses TRBV24-1 and TRBJ2-3; D ambiguous. The CDR3 has 16 residues. CDR1 is KGHDR and CDR2 is SFDVKD in the germline V gene. V lost 4 bases to trimming and J lost 4 bases, with 17 bases between them.

The chain couples TRBV2 to TRBJ1-5; D is undetermined. The CDR3 length is 15 residues. Per germline, CDR1 SNHLY and CDR2 FYNNEI. Trimming cost V 6 bases and J 2 bases, with 14 bases left between them. CDR3 nucleotides: TGTGCCAGCAGGACGGAGGCAGGTGGCAATCAGCCCCAGCATTTT. Amino acids: CASRTEAGGNQPQHF.

Ten or more counts support this clonotype. This CDR3 reads CASSFGTDENYGYTF. CDR3 coding DNA: TGCGCCAGCAGCTTCGGGACAGACGAAAACTATGGCTACACCTTC. V is TRBV5-1 and J is TRBJ1-2, with TRBD1 matching 7 bases. Germline V CDR1 and CDR2: SGHRS, YFSETQ. This CDR3 is 15 amino acids long. The V and J ends lost 2 bases and 2 bases, in that order; junction bases with no gene match: 6.

This clonotype was counted ten times or more. The chain couples TRBV7-6 to TRBJ1-1, with D tentatively TRBD1 (5 bases). The V and J ends lost 9 bases and 0 bases respectively, with 14 bases between them. Per germline, CDR1 SGHVS and CDR2 FNYEAQ. The CDR3 consists of 14 residues. The CDR3 DNA reads TGTGCCAGTAGCCCCGGGACGATGAACACTGAAGCTTTCTTT. It encodes CASSPGTMNTEAFF.

J is TRBJ2-5 and V is TRBV10-3, with D possibly being TRBD2 (6 bases). Deletions cut 4 bases from V and 2 bases from J, with 11 bases between. The length of the CDR3 is 14 residues. Germline-derived CDR1 and CDR2 are ENHRY and SYGVKD. The CDR3, as DNA: TGTGCCATCAGTGTGTCAGGGAGGCAAGAGACCCAGTACTTC. Translation gives CAISVSGRQETQYF.

This clonotype came up many times. V and J are TRBV5-8 and TRBJ1-2; D unresolved. V lost 1 base and J 6 bases, leaving 1 base between the germline ends. Germline values: CDR1 SGHTS, CDR2 YDEGEE. There are 10 residues in the CDR3. This CDR3 is CASSLNGYTF. DNA for the CDR3: TGTGCCAGCAGCTTGAATGGCTACACCTTC.

This clonotype occurred a few times. J is TRBJ2-1 and V is TRBV30, with D perhaps matching TRBD2 (5 bases). Trimming stripped 6 bases from V and 3 bases from J, with 9 bases between. CDR3 length: 12 residues. Germline V gene sequence: CDR1 GTSNPN, CDR2 SVGIG (reference sequence). The CDR3 nucleotides read TGTGCCTGCCAAGCGGTCTACAATGAGCAGTTCTTC. Protein sequence: CACQAVYNEQFF.

The rearrangement uses TRBV4-1 and TRBJ2-7; TRBD1 agrees at 9 bases. Trimming at V came to 0 bases and at J to 6 bases, leaving 6 bases not matched to a gene. From germline, CDR1 is MGHRA and CDR2 YSYEKL. CDR3 length: 15 amino acids. CDR3 loop: CASSQDGTGLFEQYF. The CDR3, as DNA: TGCGCCAGCAGCCAAGATGGGACAGGGCTGTTCGAGCAGTACTTC.

The genes are TRBV10-3 and TRBJ1-2; tentative D call: TRBD1 (6 bases). Germline V lookup: CDR1 ENHRY, CDR2 SYGVKD. The germline V and J ends were trimmed by 0 bases and 4 bases, with 12 bases remaining between them. The CDR3 spans 15 residues. The CDR3 DNA follows: TGTGCCATCAGTGAGTCGGGACAAGACCTCTATGGCTACACCTTC. Its protein is CAISESGQDLYGYTF.

This clonotype was seen repeatedly, ten times or more. This chain links TRBV29-1 with TRBJ1-1, with no clear D. Trimming pared 3 bases from V and 5 bases from J, leaving 19 bases between. Germline V gives CDR1 SQVTM, CDR2 ANQGSEA. The CDR3 extends over 15 amino acids. The CDR3 DNA sequence: TGCAGCGTTGATCGATTACGGGAAGGTTGGACTGAAGCTTTCTTT. Translation: CSVDRLREGWTEAFF.

This clonotype was counted at least ten times. The rearrangement uses TRBV9 and TRBJ2-1; D not resolved. CDR1 SGDLS and CDR2 YYNGEE come from the germline V gene. V was cut by 3 bases and J by 3 bases, with 19 bases left in between. The CDR3 is made up of 17 amino acids. CDR3 amino acids: CASSGRSGELGYNEQFF. CDR3 sequence (DNA): TGTGCCAGCAGCGGTAGGTCTGGGGAATTAGGCTACAATGAGCAGTTCTTC.